Listed here are 15 T cell receptor beta chains from one sample, sequenced in a study of control samples from healthy donors and cancer patients (TCRdb year 2020). Libraries were made using the immunoSEQ multiplex PCR assay. TCRdb stores this immuneACCESS table with in-frame sequences only. Part of the clones is absent; in the studies checked, under half of the shortfall reflects unresolved V genes, and no reason is known for the rest. The sample table contains about 110,000 clones; only one count was recorded for 70% to 90% of them. The top ten constitute roughly 3.5% of the sample. Sequencing was performed on PBMCs. The origin of the receptors is a woman aged 60-75 years with lung cancer.

As regards this clone: The junction departs from the called germline gene at one end, perhaps through a read error. The chain recombines TRBV7-7 with TRBJ2-3; 14 bases fit TRBD2. This CDR3 spans 19 amino acids. Germline lookup yields CDR1 SSHAT and CDR2 FNYEAQ (reference sequence). CDR3 bases: TGTGCTAGCAGCCCGGGACTAGCGGGAGTGTACGGTAGCACAGATACGCAGTATTTT. Its translation is CASSPGLAGVYGSTDTQYF. The full variable domain, completed using reference TRBV7-7 and TRBJ2-3, is GAGVSQSPRYKVTKRGQDVTLRCDPISSHATLYWYQQALGQGPEFLTYFNYEAQPDKSGLPSDRFSAERPEGSISTLTIQRTEQRDSAMYRCASSPGLAGVYGSTDTQYFGPGTRLTVL.

The V and J genes are TRBV6-5 and TRBJ1-2, with TRBD1 identical over 7 bases. The CDR3 sequence is 14 residues long. The J segment lost 4 bases and the V segment lost 7 bases, leaving 9 bases of the junction unmatched. Germline loops: CDR1 MNHEY, CDR2 SVGAGI. CDR3 coding DNA: TGTGCCAGCAATCAGCAGGGGGGCTCCTATGGCTACACCTTC. Its protein product is CASNQQGGSYGYTF.

The chain joins TRBV19 to TRBJ2-5; 12 nucleotides match TRBD2. The CDR3 spans 18 residues. V was pared by 4 bases and J by 2 bases, with 11 bases of the junction left unmatched. Looked up from germline, CDR1 is LNHDA and CDR2 is SQIVND (reference sequence). CDR3 amino acids: CASSTRSGTSGLQETQYF. In DNA, the CDR3 is TGTGCCAGTAGTACAAGATCCGGGACTAGCGGGTTACAAGAGACCCAGTACTTC.

The CDR3 loop is CASSYSQGVGGEAFF. The DNA of the CDR3 is TGTGCCAGCAGTTACTCCCAGGGAGTAGGTGGTGAAGCTTTCTTT. The J gene is TRBJ1-1, the V gene TRBV6-5; a weak D match, TRBD1 (5 bases). Trimming took off 0 bases at V and 7 bases at J, with 15 bases between the two ends. This CDR3 has 15 residues. CDR1 and CDR2 (germline): MNHEY, SVGAGI.

V gene TRBV5-1 combines with J gene TRBJ1-1; D unresolved. The CDR3 has 16 amino acids. Germline V gene lookup returns CDR1 SGHRS and CDR2 YFSETQ. Trimming pared 0 bases from V and 0 bases from J, leaving 12 bases between. CDR3 protein: CASSLGLAPMNTEAFF. The CDR3 DNA is TGCGCCAGCAGCTTGGGACTGGCTCCAATGAACACTGAAGCTTTCTTT.

The V and J genes are TRBV6-5 and TRBJ2-1; 7 bases match TRBD2. The junction had 3 bases not matched to a gene; V was cut back by 6 bases and J by 7 bases. The CDR3 runs to 12 residues. Germline values: CDR1 MNHEY, CDR2 SVGAGI. CDR3 in DNA: TGTGCCAGCAGACGACTAGCAAATGAGCAGTTCTTC. As protein: CASRRLANEQFF.

The rearrangement links TRBV5-1 to TRBJ1-2; a weak D match, TRBD1 (5 bases). This CDR3 has 15 residues. V lost 1 base and J lost 6, with 16 bases in between. The germline gives CDR1 SGHRS, CDR2 YFSETQ. The CDR3: CASSLLGDARDGYTF. The CDR3 nucleotides read TGCGCCAGCAGCTTGCTGGGGGATGCTCGTGATGGCTACACCTTC.

This chain connects TRBV19 to TRBJ2-2, with TRBD1 identical over 7 bases. J gave up 0 bases and V 4 bases, and 2 bases lay outside the gene matches. Germline CDR1 is LNHDA and CDR2 is SQIVND (reference sequence). CDR3 size: 15 residues. This chain's CDR3 is CASSNRGTNTGELFF. DNA of the CDR3: TGTGCCAGTAGTAACAGGGGCACGAACACCGGGGAGCTGTTTTTT. Complete variable domain (other parts from reference TRBV19 and TRBJ2-2): DGGITQSPKYLFRKEGQNVTLSCEQNLNHDAMYWYRQDPGQGLRLIYYSQIVNDFQKGDIAEGYSVSREKKESFPLTVTSAQKNPTAFYLCASSNRGTNTGELFFGEGSRLTVL.

The rearrangement links TRBV9 to TRBJ1-2; D not resolved. Trimming pared 3 bases from V and 8 bases from J, leaving 26 bases between. Germline CDR1 and CDR2: SGDLS and YYNGEE. CDR3 size: 17 residues. The CDR3 DNA is TGTGCCAGCAGCGCGAAAGATTGGTCGGCAGGTTTTTCCGGCTACACCTTC. It translates to CASSAKDWSAGFSGYTF.

This sequence joins TRBV24-1 and TRBJ1-5, with 7 positions matching TRBD1. Germline loops: CDR1 KGHDR, CDR2 SFDVKD. CDR3 length: 14 residues. The J segment lost 2 bases and the V segment lost 7 bases, leaving 4 bases of the junction unmatched. This CDR3 reads CATRGDSGNQPQHF. The CDR3 DNA reads TGTGCCACCAGGGGGGACAGTGGCAATCAGCCCCAGCATTTT.

V gene TRBV9 combines with J gene TRBJ2-1; TRBD2 matches 14 bases. The CDR3 contains 20 residues. CDR1 and CDR2 from the germline V gene are SGDLS and YYNGEE. J was trimmed by 8 bases and V by 3 bases; bases with no gene match: 19. The DNA for the CDR3 is TGTGCCAGCAGCGCACGACCCGGGACTAGCGGGGGAGACAGAGGGGATGAGCAGTTCTTC. Residues: CASSARPGTSGGDRGDEQFF. Looking up the rest from reference TRBV9 and TRBJ2-1 gives the full variable domain: DSGVTQTPKHLITATGQRVTLRCSPRSGDLSVYWYQQSLDQGLQFLIQYYNGEERAKGNILERFSAQQFPDLHSELNLSSLELGDSALYFCASSARPGTSGGDRGDEQFFGPGTRLTVL.

The rearrangement uses TRBV10-3 and TRBJ2-3, with 7 bases fitting TRBD2. CDR3 length: 14 residues. V was clipped by 4 bases and J by 3 bases; unmatched bases: 4. CDR1 ENHRY and CDR2 SYGVKD come from the germline V gene. CDR3 DNA sequence: TGTGCCATCAGTGTTGGGCGGGAGACAGATACGCAGTATTTT. It translates to CAISVGRETDTQYF.

The genes are TRBV12-3 or TRBV12-4 and TRBJ2-7, with a tentative D call TRBD2 (5 bases). With 6 bases removed from V and 3 bases from J, the gap between germline ends came to 12 bases. The CDR3 length is 13 residues. The CDR3 DNA reads as TGTGCCAGCAGCCTTACCGGGGACTACGAGCAGTACTTC. Translated, it gives CASSLTGDYEQYF.

This clone has a single count. This chain connects TRBV2 to TRBJ1-4; D possibly corresponds to TRBD1 (6 bases). The germline CDR1 and CDR2 sequences are SNHLY and FYNNEI. Trimming pared 7 bases from V and 3 bases from J, leaving 15 bases between. The CDR3 is 15 amino acids. The CDR3, as DNA: TGTGCCAGCACTCAGCCGGGACACTCTAATGAAAAACTGTTTTTT. Its translation: CASTQPGHSNEKLFF. The whole variable domain, remainder taken from reference TRBV2 and TRBJ1-4, is EPEVTQTPSHQVTQMGQEVILRCVPISNHLYFYWYRQILGQKVEFLVSFYNNEISEKSEIFDDQFSVERPDGSNFTLKIRSTKLEDSAMYFCASTQPGHSNEKLFFGSGTQLSVL.

The J gene is TRBJ1-2, the V gene TRBV6-2 or TRBV6-3; the D is unclear. Germline V gives CDR1 MNHEY, CDR2 SVGEGT. The germline V and J ends were trimmed by 0 bases and 9 bases, with 8 bases remaining between them. The CDR3 spans 12 residues. The CDR3 coding sequence is TGTGCCAGCAGTTACTCGGGTGTCCGCTACACCTTC. This sequence encodes CASSYSGVRYTF.